This passage covers 30 T cell receptor beta chains from one sample sequenced in a study of neurological immune-mediated disorders. TCRdb recomputed calls from the 5' RACE reads with MiXCR, one row per CDR3 protein. This table has 52,000 or so distinct CDR3 sequences, 3.5% to 4% appearing once. Sequenced input: CD4+ T cells from blood. The source is a woman aged 35 to 49 with multiple sclerosis.

This clonotype appeared many times. The chain employs TRBV5-1 and TRBJ1-5; no definite D call. V was clipped by 1 base and J by 3 bases, with 11 bases between them. Per germline, CDR1 SGHRS and CDR2 YFSETQ. There are 15 residues in the CDR3. This CDR3 reads CASSLNEGANQPQHF. The CDR3 nucleotides are TGCGCCAGCAGCTTGAATGAGGGAGCCAATCAGCCCCAGCATTTT.

This clonotype has ten or more counts. This chain uses TRBV5-1 with TRBJ1-1, with a weak D call TRBD1 (6 bases). CDR3 length equals 16 residues. Trimming left V 1 base short and J 5 bases short, with 18 bases between. CDR1 and CDR2 from the germline V gene are SGHRS and YFSETQ. The CDR3 spells CASSLFLGGGETEAFF. In nucleotides, the CDR3 is TGCGCCAGCAGCTTGTTCCTCGGGGGCGGTGAGACTGAAGCTTTCTTT.

There are many counts of this clonotype. This chain links TRBV3-1 with TRBJ1-5; D uncertain. From germline, CDR1 is LGHDT and CDR2 YNNKEL (reference sequence). Trimming cost V 0 bases and J 7 bases, with 10 bases left between them. The CDR3 spans 14 residues. In nucleotides, the CDR3 is TGTGCCAGCAGCCAAGATCTCCGGGAACAGCCCCAGCATTTT. Translation gives CASSQDLREQPQHF.

This clonotype was seen repeatedly, ten times or more. This rearrangement joins TRBV10-3 to TRBJ1-1; no clear D gene. This CDR3 has 14 amino acids. The ends were cut back, 4 bases at V and 0 bases at J, with 9 bases in the middle. Germline assignment: CDR1 ENHRY and CDR2 SYGVKD. The CDR3 protein is CAISGVGLNTEAFF. In DNA form, the CDR3 reads TGTGCCATCAGTGGAGTAGGCTTGAACACTGAAGCTTTCTTT.

This clonotype was counted at least ten times. This sequence joins TRBV20-1 and TRBJ1-5; D uncertain. Germline-derived CDR1 and CDR2 are DFQATT and SNEGSKA (reference sequence). The length of the CDR3 is 15 residues. The germline V and J ends were trimmed by 1 base and 0 bases, with 10 bases remaining between them. CDR3 in amino acids: CSARGPVDSNQPQHF. The CDR3, as DNA: TGCAGTGCTAGAGGACCCGTAGATAGCAATCAGCCCCAGCATTTT.

At least ten counts were recorded for this clonotype. The chain combines TRBV6-5 with TRBJ1-5; 9 bases agree with TRBD1. The CDR3 sequence is 20 residues long. Trimming removed 2 bases from V and 2 bases from J; junction bases left unmatched: 16. Germline CDR1 MNHEY, CDR2 SVGAGI. CDR3 nucleotides: TGTGCCAGCAGTTACCCTCGCGGGGGACAGGGAGCAATTGGCAATCAGCCCCAGCATTTT. It yields the protein CASSYPRGGQGAIGNQPQHF.

The table lists this clonotype with many counts. V and J are TRBV18 and TRBJ2-7, with 10 bases that match TRBD2. Germline CDR1 KGHSH, CDR2 LQKENI. The V segment lost 0 bases and the J segment 2 bases; nucleotides outside the gene matches: 4. CDR3 size: 16 residues. This CDR3 reads CASSPPLAGAPYEQYF. The DNA for the CDR3 is TGTGCCAGCTCACCACCCCTAGCGGGGGCCCCCTACGAGCAGTACTTC. Together with reference TRBV18 and TRBJ2-7, the CDR3 gives the full variable domain: NAGVMQNPRHLVRRRGQEARLRCSPMKGHSHVYWYRQLPEEGLKFMVYLQKENIIDESGMPKERFSAEFPKEGPSILRIQQVVRGDSAAYFCASSPPLAGAPYEQYFGPGTRLTVT.

Ten or more counts support this clonotype. CDR3: CASSYSGGLREQYF. The CDR3 nucleotides read TGTGCCAGCAGTTACTCGGGGGGGCTAAGGGAGCAGTACTTC. The rearrangement uses TRBV6-6 and TRBJ2-7, with D perhaps TRBD2 (7 bases). This CDR3 region has 14 residues. Germline assignment: CDR1 MNHNY and CDR2 SVGAGI (reference sequence). Trimming stripped 0 bases from V and 7 bases from J, with 13 bases between.

This clonotype was seen repeatedly, ten times or more. V gene TRBV6-1 combines with J gene TRBJ2-3; D possibly uses TRBD1 or TRBD2 (6 bases each). CDR1 and CDR2 from the germline V gene are MNHNS and SASEGT. The CDR3 contains 16 residues. V lost 0 bases to trimming and J lost 5 bases, with 15 bases between them. The CDR3 DNA reads TGTGCCAGCAGTGAAGCGGGGGGCAGGTGGGGAGATACGCAGTATTTT. This translates into CASSEAGGRWGDTQYF.

This clonotype has a count of ten or more. The chain has TRBV7-2 and TRBJ2-1, with a possible D match to TRBD2 (6 bases). Trimming stripped 1 base from V and 15 bases from J, with 13 bases between. CDR1 is SGHTA and CDR2 is FQGNSA in the germline V gene. The CDR3 spans 12 residues. The CDR3 here is CASSLDRGMGFF. CDR3 DNA sequence: TGTGCCAGCAGCTTAGATCGGGGGATGGGGTTCTTC.

At least ten counts were recorded for this clonotype. The chain links TRBV7-2 to TRBJ2-3; 7 nucleotides line up with TRBD2. The germline gives CDR1 SGHTA, CDR2 FQGNSA. This CDR3 region has 13 residues. V lost 5 bases, J lost 12 bases, and 11 bases stayed unmatched. In DNA form, the CDR3 reads TGTGCCAGCAGCGGACCGTGGGGCGGGGGACAGTATTTT. This sequence encodes CASSGPWGGGQYF. Full variable domain (remainder filled in from reference TRBV7-2 and TRBJ2-3): GAGVSQSPSNKVTEKGKDVELRCDPISGHTALYWYRQSLGQGLEFLIYFQGNSAPDKSGLPSDRFSAERTGGSVSTLTIQRTQQEDSAVYLCASSGPWGGGQYFGPGTRLTVL.

This clonotype was detected ten times or more. The gene calls are TRBV5-1 and TRBJ1-2; a possible D gene is TRBD1 (5 bases). Germline CDR1 is SGHRS and CDR2 is YFSETQ. V gave up 0 bases and J gave up 5 bases, with 8 bases separating them. The CDR3 is 13 amino acids. The CDR3 DNA sequence: TGCGCCAGCAGCTTGGCAGGGAAGTATGGCTACACCTTC. Translating gives CASSLAGKYGYTF.

This clonotype was recorded many times. V and J are TRBV9 and TRBJ1-2; D is ambiguous. V was pared by 4 bases and J by 0 bases, with 13 bases between. Germline V gives CDR1 SGDLS, CDR2 YYNGEE. This CDR3 contains 15 residues. The CDR3 nucleotides are TGTGCCAGCAGCCCCAGTGCGGTTCCTAACTATGGCTACACCTTC. Translation: CASSPSAVPNYGYTF. Full variable domain (missing parts from reference TRBV9 and TRBJ1-2): DSGVTQTPKHLITATGQRVTLRCSPRSGDLSVYWYQQSLDQGLQFLIQYYNGEERAKGNILERFSAQQFPDLHSELNLSSLELGDSALYFCASSPSAVPNYGYTFGSGTRLTVV.

This clonotype was found many times. The chain couples TRBV4-1 to TRBJ1-1, with 7 bases aligning to TRBD1. Trimming cost V 3 bases and J 7 bases; bases outside gene matches: 5. The CDR3 is 13 residues long. Germline CDR1 reads MGHRA; CDR2 reads YSYEKL. The CDR3 sequence is CASSHIRDSEAFF. The CDR3 nucleotides read TGCGCCAGCAGCCACATACGGGACAGTGAAGCTTTCTTT.

The sample holds many counts of this clonotype. The chain links TRBV29-1 to TRBJ1-1, with 7 bases identical to TRBD1. Germline V gene data show CDR1 as SQVTM and CDR2 as ANQGSEA. V trimming: 4 bases; J trimming: 1 base; junction bases outside the gene matches: 3. The CDR3 is made up of 13 amino acids. The CDR3 loop reads CSVADRTNTEAFF. The DNA for the CDR3 is TGCAGCGTTGCGGACAGGACGAACACTGAAGCTTTCTTT.

This clonotype has only a few counts. V gene TRBV6-1 combines with J gene TRBJ1-5; D ambiguous. Germline V gene data show CDR1 as MNHNS and CDR2 as SASEGT. The CDR3 sequence is 15 residues long. V dropped 6 bases and J dropped 0 bases, with 12 bases sitting between them. The CDR3 DNA reads TGTGCCAGCAGCCCTAGCCGGGGTAGCAATCAGCCCCAGCATTTT. Translated: CASSPSRGSNQPQHF.

The table lists this clonotype with many counts. V gene TRBV11-2 combines with J gene TRBJ2-2; no clear D. Germline V CDR1 and CDR2: SGHAT, FQNNGV. This CDR3 comprises 20 residues. Trimming removed 6 bases at V and 0 bases at J, with 26 bases between. CDR3 sequence reads: CASSPRLIPVVNSNTGELFF. As DNA, the CDR3 is TGTGCCAGCAGTCCTCGCCTTATACCCGTAGTCAACTCGAACACCGGGGAGCTGTTTTTT.

This clonotype has ten or more counts. V is TRBV28 and J is TRBJ2-7; 7 bases are shared with TRBD1. J lost 4 bases, V lost 8 bases, and 14 bases had no gene match. CDR1 and CDR2 (germline): MDHEN, SYDVKM. The CDR3 totals 15 residues. The CDR3 nucleotides are TGTGCCAGCTGGGAACAGGGGCGCTCTGGTTACGAGCAGTACTTC. This codes for CASWEQGRSGYEQYF.

This clonotype was observed at least ten times. This chain connects TRBV10-2 to TRBJ1-1; D might be TRBD1 (6 bases). The germline V and J ends were trimmed by 11 bases and 10 bases, with 17 bases remaining between them. From germline, CDR1 is WSHSY and CDR2 SAAADI. The CDR3 runs to 11 residues. The CDR3 reads CALEKGGRAFF. DNA of the CDR3: TGCGCCCTTGAGAAGGGGGGCAGAGCTTTCTTT.

In its sample, this clonotype was seen many times. The chain is built from TRBV5-1 and TRBJ2-1; no reliable D call. V gave up 4 bases and J gave up 4 bases, with 15 bases separating them. Germline V gives CDR1 SGHRS, CDR2 YFSETQ. The CDR3 covers 15 residues. In DNA form, the CDR3 reads TGCGCCAGCAGCCCGGGCCTAACTCTTTACAATGAGCAGTTCTTC. It codes for CASSPGLTLYNEQFF.

This clonotype was detected many times. This chain links TRBV3-1 with TRBJ1-2; D is perhaps TRBD1 (5 bases). V lost 2 bases, J lost 6 bases, and 13 bases lay in between. Per the germline V gene, CDR1 is LGHDT and CDR2 is YNNKEL (reference sequence). The CDR3 extends over 14 amino acids. The CDR3 loop is CASSQRDLRDGYTF. CDR3 DNA: TGTGCCAGCAGCCAAAGGGACCTGAGGGATGGCTACACCTTC.

At least ten counts were recorded for this clonotype. The chain is built from TRBV3-1 and TRBJ2-7; D call uncertain. The CDR3 contains 14 residues. Germline lookup yields CDR1 LGHDT and CDR2 YNNKEL (reference sequence). V gave up 4 bases and J gave up 2 bases, with 12 bases separating them. The CDR3 nucleotides are TGTGCCAGCAGCCGAAGGACGGCAACCTACGAGCAGTACTTC. It translates to CASSRRTATYEQYF.

This chain joins TRBV12-5 and TRBJ2-3; no definite D call. This CDR3 is built from 16 residues. V was pared by 0 bases and J by 0 bases, with 10 bases between. Germline CDR1 and CDR2: LGHNT and FRNRAP. CDR3 in amino acids: CASGLVRIGSTDTQYF. CDR3 DNA: TGTGCTAGTGGTTTGGTAAGAATTGGTAGCACAGATACGCAGTATTTT.

This clonotype was seen at least ten times. The chain couples TRBV10-3 to TRBJ1-6; a weak D match, TRBD1 (5 bases). This CDR3 has 13 residues. V shed 0 bases and J shed 10 bases, with 7 bases lying between them. From germline, CDR1 is ENHRY and CDR2 SYGVKD. As DNA, the CDR3 is TGTGCCATCAGTGAGTCGACAGCCTCACCCCTCCACTTT. As protein: CAISESTASPLHF.

This clonotype was counted at least ten times. V gene TRBV6-5 combines with J gene TRBJ2-3; 14 nucleotides agree with TRBD2. Germline lookup yields CDR1 MNHEY and CDR2 SVGAGI. The CDR3 covers 15 residues. V shed 1 base and J 7 bases; nucleotides not matched to a gene: 1. The CDR3 loop reads CASSYWTSGGNTQYF. Here the CDR3 DNA reads TGTGCCAGCAGTTACTGGACTAGCGGGGGGAATACGCAGTATTTT.

This clonotype was picked up many times. The V and J genes are TRBV9 and TRBJ1-6; no firm D call. The CDR3 covers 13 residues. The V gene's germline CDR1 is SGDLS and CDR2 YYNGEE. V was pared by 0 bases and J by 10 bases, with 8 bases between. CDR3 bases: TGTGCCAGCAGCGTAGAGCCTCTGTCACCCCTCCACTTT. It translates to CASSVEPLSPLHF.

In this sample, this clonotype turned up many times. The chain combines TRBV20-1 with TRBJ1-5; D unclear. Trimming shortened V by 5 bases and J by 12 bases, and 14 bases separated the two germline ends. CDR1 is DFQATT, CDR2 SNEGSKA, per germline (reference sequence). The CDR3 runs 11 residues. CDR3 in DNA: TGCAGTGCTCTGGAACGGGTGGTCCAGCATTTT. Its protein product is CSALERVVQHF.

This clonotype was counted many times. The chain recombines TRBV3-1 with TRBJ2-5; D not certain. The CDR3 extends over 15 amino acids. Trimming took off 5 bases at V and 0 bases at J, with 13 bases between the two ends. Germline CDR1 is LGHDT and CDR2 is YNNKEL (reference sequence). The CDR3 sequence is CASSSPQRDQETQYF. In nucleotides, the CDR3 is TGTGCCAGCAGCTCCCCCCAACGGGACCAAGAGACCCAGTACTTC.

This clonotype came up many times. The chain couples TRBV4-1 to TRBJ1-4; no clear D gene. Between the trimmed V and J ends, which lost 4 bases and 10 bases, there was a span of 19 bases. CDR3 length: 15 amino acids. The germline gives CDR1 MGHRA, CDR2 YSYEKL. The CDR3 loop reads CASSRSGLREGKLFF. The DNA of the CDR3 is TGCGCCAGCAGCCGTTCGGGCCTGCGTGAGGGAAAACTGTTTTTT.

At least ten counts were recorded for this clonotype. The rearrangement uses TRBV5-1 and TRBJ1-1; the D gene is possibly TRBD1 (5 bases). V was cut by 0 bases and J by 4 bases, with 10 bases left in between. Per the germline V gene, CDR1 is SGHRS and CDR2 is YFSETQ. This CDR3 comprises 14 residues. This CDR3 reads CASSLDRSTTEAFF. The CDR3 DNA follows: TGCGCCAGCAGCTTGGACAGGTCCACCACTGAAGCTTTCTTT.